This T cell receptor (beta chain) was profiled in a study of cytomegalovirus exposure and HLA in healthy donors. The PCR was carried out with 60 Vbeta primers and 13 Jbeta primers. Sequencing used immunoSEQ multiplex PCR; TCRdb keeps in-frame clones, though not all of them. Among 85,000 to 100,000 clones listed, roughly nine tenths were seen once. The ends lost 5 bases at V and 5 bases at J; junction bases unmatched: 14. Germline V gene data show CDR1 as SGHAT and CDR2 as FQNNGV. The CDR3 has 17 amino acids. The chain is built from TRBV11-2 and TRBJ1-1; the match to TRBD1 covers 10 bases. The clonotype comes from a young man in good health and CMV-seropositive. The specimen sequenced was PBMCs. The CDR3 DNA reads as TGTGCCAGCAGCCCTGTAAGGAGGACAGGGGGTCGGACTGAAGCTTTCTTT. It translates to CASSPVRRTGGRTEAFF.